What follows is one T cell receptor beta chain and its context. Its specificity is unknown. This sample is drawn from a study of cytomegalovirus exposure and HLA in healthy donors. Findings and limits, study-wide: TCR beta chains numbering more than 150 were designated cytomegalovirus-associated.

Both 60 Vbeta primers and 13 Jbeta primers went into the PCR. TCRdb's copy holds only in-frame clones and misses some; the assay was immunoSEQ multiplex PCR. In the table there are about 140,000 clones, 77% of which are singletons. The V and J ends lost 3 bases and 7 bases, in that order; junction bases with no gene match: 4. There are 14 residues in the CDR3. Germline assignment: CDR1 LNHDA and CDR2 SQIVND (reference sequence). The receptor was derived from a female donor in good health and CMV-seronegative. Sequenced material: PBMCs. The chain is built from TRBV19 and TRBJ1-5; 9 bases are shared with TRBD1. This CDR3 is CASSMGTGTQPQHF. The CDR3 DNA is TGTGCCAGTAGTATGGGGACAGGGACCCAGCCCCAGCATTTT.